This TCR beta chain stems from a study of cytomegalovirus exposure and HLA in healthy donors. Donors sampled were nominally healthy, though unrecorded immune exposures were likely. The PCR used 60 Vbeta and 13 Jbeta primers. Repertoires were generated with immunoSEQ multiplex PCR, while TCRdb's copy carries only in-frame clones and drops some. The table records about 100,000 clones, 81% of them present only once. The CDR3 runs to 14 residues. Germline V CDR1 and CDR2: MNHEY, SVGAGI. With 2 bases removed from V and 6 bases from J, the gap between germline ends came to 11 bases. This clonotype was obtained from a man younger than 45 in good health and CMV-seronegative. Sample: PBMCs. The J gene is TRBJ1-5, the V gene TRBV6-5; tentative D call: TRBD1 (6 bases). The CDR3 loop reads CASSYRQGSQPQHF. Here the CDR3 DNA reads TGTGCCAGCAGTTACAGGCAGGGGAGTCAGCCCCAGCATTTT.